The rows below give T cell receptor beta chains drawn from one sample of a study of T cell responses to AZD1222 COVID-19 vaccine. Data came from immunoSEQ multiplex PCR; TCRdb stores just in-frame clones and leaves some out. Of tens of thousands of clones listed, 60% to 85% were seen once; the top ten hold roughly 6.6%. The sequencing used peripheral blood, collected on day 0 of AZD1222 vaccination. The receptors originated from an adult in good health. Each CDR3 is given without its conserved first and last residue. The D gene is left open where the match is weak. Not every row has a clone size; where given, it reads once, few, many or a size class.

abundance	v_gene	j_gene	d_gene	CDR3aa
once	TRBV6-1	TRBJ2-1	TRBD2	ASSEGWTSGRVGGF
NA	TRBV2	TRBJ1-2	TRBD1	ASRAYLDRGLGYT
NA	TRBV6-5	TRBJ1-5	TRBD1	ASSSGTGVHQPQH
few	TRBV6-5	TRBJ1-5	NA	ASSYSSGQWPQH
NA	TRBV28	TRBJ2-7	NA	ASSGDLSSYEQY
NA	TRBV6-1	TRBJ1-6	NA	ASSEAPLFGSPLH
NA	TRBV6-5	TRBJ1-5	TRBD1	ASSRTGSLVEPQH
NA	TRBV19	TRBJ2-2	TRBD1	ASSRPPGTGLTGELF
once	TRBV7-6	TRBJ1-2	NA	ASSLLGVEENYGYT
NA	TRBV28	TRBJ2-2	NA	ASSTSTGELF
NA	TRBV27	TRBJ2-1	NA	ASSKWQGETEQF
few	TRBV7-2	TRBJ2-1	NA	ASSPRVTDNEQF
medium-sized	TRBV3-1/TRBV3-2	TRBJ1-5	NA	ASSQGSSQH
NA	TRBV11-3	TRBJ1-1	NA	ASSLGPGNTEAF
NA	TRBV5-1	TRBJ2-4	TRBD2	ASSPGTSGGIQY
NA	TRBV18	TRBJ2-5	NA	ASSPSGPPGMETQY
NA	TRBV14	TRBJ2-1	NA	ASSLVLGGYNEQF
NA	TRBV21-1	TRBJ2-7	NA	ASSKGPTSRSQY
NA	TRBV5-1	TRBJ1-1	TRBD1	ASSLNDRATF
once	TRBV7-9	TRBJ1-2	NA	ASSHTNEQGYT
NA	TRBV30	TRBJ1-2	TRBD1	AWSPGGQLYGYT
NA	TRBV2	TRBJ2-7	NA	ASGDPGRGSREQY
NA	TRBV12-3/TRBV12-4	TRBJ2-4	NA	ASSLGARDIQY
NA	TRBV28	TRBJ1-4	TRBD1	ASGRQGENEKLF
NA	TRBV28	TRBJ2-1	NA	ASRRGPPPNNEQF
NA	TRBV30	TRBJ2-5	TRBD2	AWSVSGLAGVETQY